This T cell receptor beta chain was sequenced in a study of technical replicates of blood from several donors. The J segment lost 2 bases and the V segment lost 10 bases, leaving 13 bases of the junction unmatched. CDR3 length: 17 residues. Germline CDR1 MDHEN, CDR2 SYDVKM. The method was immunoSEQ multiplex PCR; TCRdb's version includes in-frame clones alone and lacks a portion of them. The sample lists approximately 85,000 clones, 92% seen once, with more than 0.25% in the top ten. This clone was counted only a few times. The receptor's source is a human donor in good health. This chain links TRBV28 with TRBJ2-7, with 14 bases aligning to TRBD2. Sequencing input: T cells isolated from PBMCs. The CDR3 loop reads CATEGLAGELGPYEQYF. CDR3 nucleotides: TGTGCCACCGAGGGACTAGCGGGAGAACTAGGTCCCTACGAGCAGTACTTC.